The 22 T cell receptor beta chains given below trace back to one sample, sequenced in a study of blood T cells in healthy people across ages. A second PCR, run for roughly 7 to 12 cycles, used a sample-barcoded 5' primer plus a J-beta primer mix. Each CDR3 protein is one row after TCRdb ran MiXCR on the 5' RACE reads. Among around 1,900,000 distinct CDR3 sequences listed, around 42% were seen once. The sequenced sample was blood. Receptors originate from a human donor in good health.

V gene TRBV27 combines with J gene TRBJ1-6; D gene uncertain. V was pared by 0 bases and J by 12 bases, with 9 bases between. The CDR3 has 13 residues. Germline CDR1 and CDR2: MNHEY and SMNVEV (reference sequence). The CDR3 here is CASSLSREGPLHF. CDR3 DNA: TGTGCCAGCAGTTTATCTCGGGAGGGACCCCTCCACTTT.

With respect to this clonotype: The germline gene is not matched at one end of the junction; a read error may be the cause. The J gene is TRBJ2-7, the V gene TRBV20-1; the D is unclear. Germline V gene sequence: CDR1 DFQATT, CDR2 SNEGSKA (reference sequence). This CDR3 region has 14 residues. The CDR3 reads CSARDHAVSYKQYF. As DNA, the CDR3 is TGCAGTGCTAGAGATCACGCGGTCTCCTACAAGCAGTACTTC.

Worth noting for this clonotype: Sequence at one end of the junction differs from germline and may be a read error. The chain carries TRBV29-1 and TRBJ1-1, with 7 nucleotides matching TRBD1. Germline V lookup: CDR1 SQVTM, CDR2 ANQGSEA. This CDR3 contains 13 residues. The CDR3 reads CSVEQQGNTETFF. DNA for the CDR3: TGCAGCGTTGAACAACAGGGGAACACTGAAACTTTCTTT.

The V and J genes are TRBV29-1 and TRBJ2-3; 10 nucleotides match TRBD2. The V gene's germline CDR1 is SQVTM and CDR2 ANQGSEA. The CDR3 has 12 residues. J gave up 7 bases and V 8 bases, and 6 bases lay outside the gene matches. For the CDR3, the DNA is TGCAGCTTCGGGACTAGCGATTATACGCAGTATTTT. Its protein product is CSFGTSDYTQYF.

The CDR3 nucleotides are TGCAGCGCAGGGGCCTGGGATGGCTACACCTTC. Translation gives CSAGAWDGYTF. V and J are TRBV29-1 and TRBJ1-2; TRBD1 is a possible D gene (6 bases). Germline V gene sequence: CDR1 SQVTM, CDR2 ANQGSEA. Trimming cost V 7 bases and J 6 bases, with 12 bases left between them. This CDR3 spans 11 amino acids.

The V gene is TRBV21-1, the J gene TRBJ2-5; the table's D call TRBD2 went unverified against the DNA. TRBJ2-1 matches the DNA end more closely, so the J call is doubtful. TRBV21-1 is marked as a pseudogene. The CDR3 is 16 amino acids. The CDR3 nucleotides are TGTGCCAGCAGCAAAGAGATGCAGGGCCCCCAAGAGACCCAGTTCTTC. Its translation is CASSKEMQGPQETQFF.

This clonotype has only a few counts. This chain's CDR3 is CASSQSGGPRYEQYF. The CDR3 nucleotides are TGTGCCAGCAGTCAAAGCGGGGGTCCCAGGTACGAGCAGTACTTC. The chain uses TRBV25-1 and TRBJ2-7; 8 positions agree with TRBD2. J lost 4 bases, V lost 5 bases, and 10 bases had no gene match. The CDR3 runs to 15 residues. Looked up from germline, CDR1 is MGHDK and CDR2 is SYGVNS.

The V call is TRBV9, the J call TRBJ2-3; D unresolved. CDR1 is SGDLS, CDR2 YYNGEE, per germline. This CDR3 has 14 residues. V was pared by 3 bases and J by 2 bases, with 10 bases between. CDR3 region: CASSADANTDTQYF. CDR3 sequence (DNA): TGTGCCAGCAGCGCCGATGCGAACACAGATACGCAGTATTTT.

The V call is TRBV4-3, the J call TRBJ2-1; perhaps TRBD2 as D (5 bases). The V gene's germline CDR1 is LGHNA and CDR2 YSLEER. With 4 bases removed from V and 2 bases from J, the gap between germline ends came to 12 bases. There are 15 residues in the CDR3. The CDR3: CASSRTPRPYNEQFF. The CDR3 DNA follows: TGCGCCAGCAGCCGGACTCCTCGCCCCTACAATGAGCAGTTCTTC.

This clonotype was seen a single time. The chain carries TRBV24-1 and TRBJ2-3; 7 bases map to TRBD2. Germline V gene sequence: CDR1 KGHDR, CDR2 SFDVKD. V lost 0 bases to trimming and J lost 0 bases; unmatched junction nucleotides: 5. CDR3 length: 17 residues. The CDR3 DNA sequence: TGTGCCACCAGTGATTTGCTCTCTAGCGGTAGCACAGATACGCAGTATTTT. Protein: CATSDLLSSGSTDTQYF.

The chain recombines TRBV10-3 with TRBJ1-4, with no clear D. The CDR3 extends over 14 amino acids. Trimming stripped 3 bases from V and 7 bases from J, with 12 bases between. Germline CDR1 is ENHRY and CDR2 is SYGVKD. CDR3: CAISDGLRGEKLFF. The CDR3 coding sequence is TGTGCCATCAGTGATGGCCTCCGGGGTGAAAAACTGTTTTTT.

This clonotype was seen a few times. V gene TRBV7-9 combines with J gene TRBJ2-4, with a tentative D call TRBD1 (6 bases). The J call could be wrong; TRBJ2-7 is a better fit for the DNA end. Germline assignment: CDR1 SEHNR and CDR2 FQNEAQ (reference sequence). CDR3 length: 14 residues. In DNA form, the CDR3 reads TGTGCCAGCAGACAAACCGGGACACCCCACGAGCAGTACTTC. Its translation: CASRQTGTPHEQYF.

The chain has TRBV4-2 and TRBJ2-4; the match to TRBD2 covers 12 bases. Germline V gives CDR1 LGHNA, CDR2 YNFKEQ. The CDR3 is 17 residues long. The ends lost 0 bases at V and 8 bases at J; junction bases unmatched: 8. The CDR3 region has the DNA TGTGCCAGCAGCCAAGAAGGAACTAGCGGGGGGCATGACATTCAGTACTTC. This sequence encodes CASSQEGTSGGHDIQYF.

The gene calls are TRBV29-1 and TRBJ2-2; D call uncertain. Trimming took 7 bases from V and 1 from J, leaving 7 bases between them. In germline, CDR1 is SQVTM, CDR2 ANQGSEA. The CDR3 extends over 12 amino acids. Here the CDR3 DNA reads TGCAGCGCACAAGAGAACACCGGGGAGCTGTTTTTT. Encoded protein: CSAQENTGELFF.

The CDR3 DNA is TGTGCCAGCAGACCACAGTTCCCCAATCAGCCCCAGCATTTT. It yields the protein CASRPQFPNQPQHF. V gene TRBV7-2 combines with J gene TRBJ1-5; D not certain. V lost 6 bases and J 3 bases, leaving 12 bases between the germline ends. CDR3 length: 14 amino acids. Germline V lookup: CDR1 SGHTA, CDR2 FQGNSA.

There are a few counts of this clonotype. This rearrangement joins TRBV12-3 or TRBV12-4 to TRBJ2-7; 10 bases agree with TRBD2. The CDR3 spans 19 residues. The ends lost 5 bases at V and 2 bases at J; junction bases unmatched: 18. The DNA of the CDR3 is TGTGCCAGCAGTCAAACCCCCTCGACTAGCGGGTCGGTCACCTACGAGCAGTACTTC. Encoded protein: CASSQTPSTSGSVTYEQYF.

V and J are TRBV7-2 and TRBJ2-2, with D unresolved. The CDR3 is made up of 14 amino acids. The V gene's germline CDR1 is SGHTA and CDR2 FQGNSA. Trimming cost V 9 bases and J 0 bases, with 11 bases left between them. CDR3 bases: TGTGCCAGTTCTGTTAGGACGAACACCGGGGAGCTGTTTTTT. It is translated as CASSVRTNTGELFF. The whole variable domain, filled in from reference TRBV7-2 and TRBJ2-2, reads GAGVSQSPSNKVTEKGKDVELRCDPISGHTALYWYRQSLGQGLEFLIYFQGNSAPDKSGLPSDRFSAERTGGSVSTLTIQRTQQEDSAVYLCASSVRTNTGELFFGEGSRLTVL.

This clonotype occurred a few times. The chain employs TRBV6-5 and TRBJ2-1; D might be TRBD2 (7 bases). V lost 4 bases and J lost 2, with 12 bases in between. The germline CDR1 and CDR2 sequences are MNHEY and SVGAGI. This CDR3 comprises 15 residues. The DNA of the CDR3 is TGTGCCAGCAGTTTCGCGGGGGCGCCCTACAATGAGCAGTTCTTC. Protein: CASSFAGAPYNEQFF.

The rearrangement uses TRBV20-1 and TRBJ1-6; D unclear. CDR3 length: 15 residues. V lost 5 bases to trimming and J lost 10 bases, with 21 bases between them. Germline CDR1 and CDR2: DFQATT and SNEGSKA (reference sequence). The CDR3 DNA is TGCAGTGCTCCCTTGAGAACAGTTTATCCATCACCCCTCCACTTT. Its protein is CSAPLRTVYPSPLHF.

This clonotype occurred once. The V gene is TRBV28, the J gene TRBJ1-4; TRBD1 might be the D (5 bases). The CDR3 spans 15 residues. With 6 bases removed from V and 8 bases from J, the gap between germline ends came to 19 bases. Germline V gives CDR1 MDHEN, CDR2 SYDVKM. The CDR3 DNA reads as TGTGCCAGCAGCCTAAGACGGGGTGGGGGGGAAAAACTGTTTTTT. The encoded protein is CASSLRRGGGEKLFF.

The V and J genes are TRBV29-1 and TRBJ2-3; the match to TRBD2 covers 7 bases. Trimming cost V 3 bases and J 2 bases; bases outside gene matches: 5. The CDR3 runs to 14 residues. Germline loops: CDR1 SQVTM, CDR2 ANQGSEA. CDR3 nucleotides: TGCAGCGTTGAGCGGGGGTCATACACAGATACGCAGTATTTT. Amino acid sequence: CSVERGSYTDTQYF.

A note on this clonotype: An end of the junction differs from the germline gene, which may be a read error. The V gene is TRBV6-7, the J gene TRBJ2-4; 8 nucleotides line up with TRBD1. TRBV6-7 is reported as an ORF; its role is uncertain. The CDR3 is 16 residues long. The CDR3, as DNA: TGTGTCAGCAGTCCCCGTGGACAGGGAGCCAAAAACATTCAGTACTTC. Translating it yields CVSSPRGQGAKNIQYF.